This T cell receptor beta chain was profiled in a study of cytomegalovirus exposure and HLA in healthy donors (dated by TCRdb to the late 2010s). Turning to the overall study: An earlier analysis of approximately 550 of the donors reported approximately 290 Gb of sequence data and more than 90 million unique TCR beta sequences from about 200 million T cells. Using immunosequencing, the study profiled T cell repertoires from 550 to 750 subjects and related those repertoires to cytomegalovirus serostatus. Of the approximately 400 genotyped donors, approximately 83% fell in the genetic ancestry cluster associated with self-reported Caucasian donors. In a later genetic analysis, genome-wide SNP genotypes for about 65% of the roughly 700 donors were used, and that subset was treated as a discovery cohort. Along with the roughly 700-subject first cohort, a separate validation cohort of over 90 different subjects was used. To predict cytomegalovirus infection status, the study combined high-throughput TCR immunosequencing, statistical association of individual TCRs with disease status, and machine learning. The study was designed to test whether signatures of past pathogen exposure could be identified by cataloging public T cell receptors. In an earlier analysis of roughly 580 of the donors, high-throughput TCR beta sequencing was used to judge whether each TCR beta V gene segment behaved as functional or pseudogenic. An early release that covered fewer than 800 HLA-typed donors contained approximately 290 gigabases of sequencing data and 75 million to 100 million unique TCR sequences. Alongside the repertoire data, information on donor age, sex, ethnicity and CMV serostatus was compiled. Because of strong linkage in the cohort, roughly five DR-DQ haplotypes were treated as single units for association and clustering. To study patterns of TCR occurrence, a later analysis re-analyzed previously published TCR beta repertoires from around 700 donors and added high-resolution HLA genotyping. The number of typed donors differed by locus: roughly 629-640 for A, B, C, DRB1 and DQB1; approximately 540 for DQA1; some 590 for DPA1; and approximately 450 for DPB1. Every discovery cohort repertoire had been produced on one sequencing platform. The later analysis used no new phenotypic data to find candidate immune exposures, relying instead on TCR beta sequences and their occurrence across donors. On average, about 200,000 unique TCR beta nucleotide sequences were sequenced per donor among 398 genotyped donors of the cohort, with around 19% of those sequences being non-productive. HLA typing included class I and class II loci at four-digit resolution. Results the study describes overall, beyond this receptor: Because some donors lacked HLA typing at each locus, the association tests relied only on the typed subset. The presence/absence analyses assumed that sequencing depth was roughly uniform across donors, and that assumption may not be true. In a later analysis, several top co-occurrence clusters were reported to appear linked to parvovirus B19, influenza, CMV and Epstein-Barr virus. Assigning TCR associations to individual alleles was difficult when HLA alleles, especially DR and DQ, strongly co-occurred. A further reported finding was that TCR beta sequences accurately predicted the HLA-A and HLA-B alleles for most subjects in the first cohort. About 15 rarely observed V segments, including chromosome 9 orphons, were excluded from the earlier analysis of several hundred of the donors because counts were too low. For the cohort, immune exposure information was limited to CMV serostatus. The authors suggested that the approach could potentially be generalized to other disease states and immunological phenotypes. A later analysis found that TCR association rates varied across HLA loci, with DRB1 alleles showing the most associated TCRs and HLA-C alleles the fewest. A later analysis associated roughly 17,000 TCR beta sequences with specific HLA alleles at a false discovery rate of 0.05. In vitro tests confirmed that a few of the cytomegalovirus-associated TCR beta chains recognize cytomegalovirus antigens. A cluster of highly shared sequence variants was judged likely to represent a technical artifact of the sequencing pipeline. The study listed 164 TCR beta chains as associated with cytomegalovirus. Compared with equally common non-associated chains, HLA-associated TCR beta chains in a later analysis were more clonally expanded and had lower generation probabilities. Cytomegalovirus status was reported to be diagnosed by the classifier with high specificity and sensitivity in both the original and validation cohorts. While some public TCRs were present in many individuals, most TCR sequences turned up only very rarely across donors. According to a later analysis, most CMV-associated TCR beta chains appeared to be HLA-restricted, and the HLA associations seemed to be driven largely by CMV exposure. An association between a missense DCLRE1C variant and V-gene and J-gene trimming of TCR beta chains was found in a later genetic analysis and replicated in an independent cohort. In an earlier analysis of roughly 500 of the donors, most TCR beta V segments appeared in productive rearrangements about 87% or about 30% of the time, broadly matching IMGT annotations. In this cohort, only TCR beta chains were sequenced, and detectable features were limited by the absence of alpha or paired-chain data. Linkage disequilibrium might explain the correlated functional status among segregating V segments, but an unknown experimental factor could not be excluded. According to a later genetic analysis, donors in an Asian-associated ancestry cluster had fewer N-insertions in productive TCRs than the approximately 610-donor mean.

Preparation of the library involved the immunoSEQ multiplex PCR assay. The multiplex PCR relied on a mix of 60 forward primers for TCR Vbeta segments and 13 reverse primers for TCR Jbeta segments. A multiplex PCR assay on genomic DNA amplified the CDR3 region of rearranged TCR beta genes. The Illumina HiSeq System was used to sequence the amplified TCR beta libraries as 87-base-pair reads. As for the authors' bioinformatics: A later analysis counted tens of millions of unique TCR beta chains across the 550 to 700 repertoires, and some 11 million of these chains were shared by at least two donors. A nearest-neighbor algorithm error-corrected the raw reads and collapsed the reads into unique sequences, merging closely related sequences to remove PCR and sequencing errors. To assign V, D and J gene segments, CDR3 sequences were aligned to IMGT reference sequences. For a sequence to be retained, a match of at least six nucleotides was required to both a V gene segment and a J gene segment. A rearrangement was called productive if the CDR3 had no stop codons and remained in frame with V and J, and every other rearrangement was called non-productive. Following IMGT convention, CDR3 was defined as the stretch from the second conserved V-encoded cysteine to the conserved J-encoded phenylalanine. The earlier analysis of approximately 500 of the donors excluded sequences that lacked an unambiguous match to a single V gene segment. In an earlier analysis of around 600 of the donors, V segments were called functional above 56.7% productive rearrangements and were called segregating when the between-donor standard deviation exceeded 5%. To diagnose cytomegalovirus status from the catalog of TCR beta chain sequences, a statistical classification framework was built. V and J gene assignment, in a later analysis, came from comparing TCR nucleotide sequences with IMGT/GENE-DB human TR gene sequences. A later analysis assigned CDR3 sequences and most-parsimonious VDJ recombination scenarios with the TCRdist pipeline. In a later analysis, each TCR beta chain was defined by its CDR3 amino acid sequence together with its V-gene family, and reads without a unique V-gene family were excluded. In a later analysis, 450 to 600 highly shared, low-generation-probability nucleotide sequences were removed to address suspected cross-contamination and a sequencing artifact. For each public chain, a later analysis derived a clonal expansion index from normalized ranks of inferred template counts within each repertoire. In a later analysis, generation probabilities were computed with a VDJ recombination model fitted to out-of-frame rearrangements, and the resulting probabilities were checked against IGoR. Hypergeometric tests were used in a later analysis to score TCR-TCR, TCR-HLA and TCR-CMV co-occurrence, with a repertoire-size bias correction applied to the TCR pairs. In a later analysis, false discovery rates were estimated by permuting HLA or CMV assignments 20 times. A later analysis grouped co-occurring TCRs with DBSCAN, adding TCRdist sequence similarity when clustering within HLA-allele-positive subsets. Repertoires with fewer than 30,000 or more than 120,000 public chains were left out of co-occurrence clustering, as were about five repertoires with anomalous nucleotide sharing. TCRdb retrieved this table from immuneACCESS and kept in-frame rearrangements only. Not all clones are present; in checked studies, unresolved V genes account for under half, and no reason is known for the remainder. V and J calls plus clone size are reproduced from that table; the DNA served to infer D and trimming. Present in this sample are over 100,000 clones, approximately 80% of which were seen just once. In total, the top ten clones hold around a fifth of the sample.

The cohort comprised 710 or so healthy bone marrow donors. At the time of sampling, all cohort members were nominally healthy, though unrecorded immune exposures were likely present. The donor tested CMV seropositive, placing the donor among the roughly 270 seropositive members of the cohort. Each donor provided a peripheral blood sample, and peripheral blood mononuclear cells were used for TCR beta sequencing. The Qiagen DNeasy Blood Extraction Kit was used to extract genomic DNA from the blood cell samples. In the case of this clone: Its recognized antigen is unknown. Nothing much larger sits one base from this clone, and base qualities are not available.

The TCR originated in a man in his thirties or forties in good health and CMV-seropositive. The sample was PBMCs.

The bases are TGTGCCAGCAGTCCTGACAGGTCGGGGGGCTACACCTTC. It encodes CASSPDRSGGYTF. The V and J segments used are TRBV28 and TRBJ1-2; the D segment could be TRBD1, given 6 matching bases. In the germline V gene, CDR1 corresponds to MDHEN and CDR2 to SYDVKM. At the junction V is shortened by 5 bases and J by 8 bases, with 15 bases in between. There are 13 amino acids in the CDR3, from cysteine to phenylalanine inclusive. CDR3 DNA is the only sequence kept; it has 39 bases, read in frame from the first base.